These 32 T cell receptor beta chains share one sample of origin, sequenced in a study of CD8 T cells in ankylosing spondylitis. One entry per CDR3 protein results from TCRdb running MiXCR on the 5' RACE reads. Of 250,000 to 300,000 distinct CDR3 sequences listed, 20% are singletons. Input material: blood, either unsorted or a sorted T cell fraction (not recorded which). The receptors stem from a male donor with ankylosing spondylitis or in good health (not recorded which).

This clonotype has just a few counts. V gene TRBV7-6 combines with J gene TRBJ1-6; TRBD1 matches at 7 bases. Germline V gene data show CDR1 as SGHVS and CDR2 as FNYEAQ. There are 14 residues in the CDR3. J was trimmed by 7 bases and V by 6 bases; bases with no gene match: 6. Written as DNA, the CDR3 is TGTGCCAGCAGTCTGGGGACAGAGAATTCACCCCTCCACTTT. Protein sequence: CASSLGTENSPLHF.

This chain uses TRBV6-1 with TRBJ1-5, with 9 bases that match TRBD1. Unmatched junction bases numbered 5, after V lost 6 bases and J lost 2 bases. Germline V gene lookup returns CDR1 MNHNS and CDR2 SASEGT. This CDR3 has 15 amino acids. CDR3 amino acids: CASRPRTGGNQPQHF. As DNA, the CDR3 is TGTGCCAGCAGGCCTAGGACAGGGGGCAATCAGCCCCAGCATTTT.

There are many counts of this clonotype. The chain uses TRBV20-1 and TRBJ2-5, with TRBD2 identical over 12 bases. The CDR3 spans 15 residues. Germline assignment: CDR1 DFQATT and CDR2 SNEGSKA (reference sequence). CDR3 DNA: TGCAGCGCTCCCCCCCGGCTAGCGGGAGGGGAGACCCAGTACTTC. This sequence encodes CSAPPRLAGGETQYF.

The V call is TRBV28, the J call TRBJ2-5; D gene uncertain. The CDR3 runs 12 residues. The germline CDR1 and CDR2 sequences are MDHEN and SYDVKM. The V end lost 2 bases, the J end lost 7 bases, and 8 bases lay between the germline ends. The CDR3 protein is CASSLGPRTQYF. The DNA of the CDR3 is TGTGCCAGCAGTTTAGGCCCGAGGACCCAGTACTTC.

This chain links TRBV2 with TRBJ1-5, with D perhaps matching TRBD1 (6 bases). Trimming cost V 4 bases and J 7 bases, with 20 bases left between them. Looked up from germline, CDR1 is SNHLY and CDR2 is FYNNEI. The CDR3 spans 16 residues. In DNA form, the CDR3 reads TGTGCCAGCAGTGGGGACATTGGAACTAGGGGACAGCCCCAGCATTTT. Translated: CASSGDIGTRGQPQHF. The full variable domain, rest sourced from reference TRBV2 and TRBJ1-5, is EPEVTQTPSHQVTQMGQEVILRCVPISNHLYFYWYRQILGQKVEFLVSFYNNEISEKSEIFDDQFSVERPDGSNFTLKIRSTKLEDSAMYFCASSGDIGTRGQPQHFGDGTRLSIL.

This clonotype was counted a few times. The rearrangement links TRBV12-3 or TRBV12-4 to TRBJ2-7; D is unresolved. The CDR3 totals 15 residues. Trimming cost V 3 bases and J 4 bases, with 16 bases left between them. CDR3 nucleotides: TGTGCCAGCAGTTTCAAGCAACCCTTCTGTTACGAGCAGTACGTC. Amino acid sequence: CASSFKQPFCYEQYV.

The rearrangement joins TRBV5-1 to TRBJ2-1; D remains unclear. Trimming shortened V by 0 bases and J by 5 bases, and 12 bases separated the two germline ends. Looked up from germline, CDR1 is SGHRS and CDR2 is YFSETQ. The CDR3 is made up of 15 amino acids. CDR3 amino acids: CASSLGPASDNEQFF. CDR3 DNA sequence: TGCGCCAGCAGCTTGGGCCCGGCCTCGGACAATGAGCAGTTCTTC.

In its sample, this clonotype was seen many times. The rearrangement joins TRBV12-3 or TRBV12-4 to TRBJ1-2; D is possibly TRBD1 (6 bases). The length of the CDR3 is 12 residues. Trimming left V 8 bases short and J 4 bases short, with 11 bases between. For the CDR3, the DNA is TGTGCCAGCGGGCAGGGGTTCTATGGCTACACCTTC. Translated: CASGQGFYGYTF.

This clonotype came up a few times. CDR3 nucleotides: TGTGCCAGCTCACCGACAGGGAATGAGCAGTTCTTC. It is translated as CASSPTGNEQFF. This chain uses TRBV18 with TRBJ2-1, with 7 bases lining up with TRBD1. Per germline, CDR1 KGHSH and CDR2 LQKENI. The J segment lost 7 bases and the V segment lost 3 bases, leaving 0 bases of the junction unmatched. CDR3 length: 12 residues. The variable domain in full, completed from reference TRBV18 and TRBJ2-1, reads NAGVMQNPRHLVRRRGQEARLRCSPMKGHSHVYWYRQLPEEGLKFMVYLQKENIIDESGMPKERFSAEFPKEGPSILRIQQVVRGDSAAYFCASSPTGNEQFFGPGTRLTVL.

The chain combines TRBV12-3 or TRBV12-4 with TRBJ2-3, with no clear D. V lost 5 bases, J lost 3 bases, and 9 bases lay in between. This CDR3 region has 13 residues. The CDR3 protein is CASSLVETDTQYF. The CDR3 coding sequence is TGTGCCAGCAGTCTGGTCGAAACAGATACGCAGTATTTT.

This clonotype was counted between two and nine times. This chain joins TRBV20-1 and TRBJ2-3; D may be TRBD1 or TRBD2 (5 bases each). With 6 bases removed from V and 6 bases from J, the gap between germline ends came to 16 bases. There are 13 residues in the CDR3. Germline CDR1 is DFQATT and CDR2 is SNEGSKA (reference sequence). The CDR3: CSAKGRSFDTQYF. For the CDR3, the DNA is TGCAGTGCCAAGGGACGGAGCTTTGATACGCAGTATTTT.

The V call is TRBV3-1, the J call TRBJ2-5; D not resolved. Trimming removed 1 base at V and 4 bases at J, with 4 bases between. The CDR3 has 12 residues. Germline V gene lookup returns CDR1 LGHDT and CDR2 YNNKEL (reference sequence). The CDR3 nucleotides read TGTGCCAGCAGCCAAGGGGGAGAGACCCAGTACTTC. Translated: CASSQGGETQYF.

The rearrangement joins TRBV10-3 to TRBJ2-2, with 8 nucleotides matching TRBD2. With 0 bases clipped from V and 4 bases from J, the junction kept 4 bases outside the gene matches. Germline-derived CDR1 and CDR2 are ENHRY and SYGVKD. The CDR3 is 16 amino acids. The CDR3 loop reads CAISESSGDPTGELFF. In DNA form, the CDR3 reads TGTGCCATCAGTGAGTCTAGCGGGGACCCCACCGGGGAGCTGTTTTTT.

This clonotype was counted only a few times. CDR3 amino acids: CASSLVRLAGNEQFF. For the CDR3, the DNA is TGTGCCAGCAGCTTAGTTAGGTTAGCGGGCAATGAGCAGTTCTTC. V usage is TRBV7-2 and J usage is TRBJ2-1; the match to TRBD2 covers 7 bases. The germline V gene encodes CDR1 SGHTA and CDR2 FQGNSA. The V gene end was trimmed by 1 base and the J gene end by 6 bases; junction bases not matched to a gene: 6. The CDR3 runs to 15 residues.

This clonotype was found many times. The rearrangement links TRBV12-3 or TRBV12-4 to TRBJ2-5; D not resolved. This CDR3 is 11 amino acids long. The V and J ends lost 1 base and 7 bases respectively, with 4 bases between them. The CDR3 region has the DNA TGTGCCAGCAGTTTAGGGGGGACCCAGTACTTC. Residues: CASSLGGTQYF.

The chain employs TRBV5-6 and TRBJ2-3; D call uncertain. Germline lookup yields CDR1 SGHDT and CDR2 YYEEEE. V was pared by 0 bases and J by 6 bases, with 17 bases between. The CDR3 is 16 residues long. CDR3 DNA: TGTGCCAGCAGCTTGGGAGCCCCGGAAAGGCGGGATACGCAGTATTTT. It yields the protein CASSLGAPERRDTQYF. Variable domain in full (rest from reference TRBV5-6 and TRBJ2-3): DAGVTQSPTHLIKTRGQQVTLRCSPKSGHDTVSWYQQALGQGPQFIFQYYEEEERQRGNFPDRFSGHQFPNYSSELNVNALLLGDSALYLCASSLGAPERRDTQYFGPGTRLTVL.

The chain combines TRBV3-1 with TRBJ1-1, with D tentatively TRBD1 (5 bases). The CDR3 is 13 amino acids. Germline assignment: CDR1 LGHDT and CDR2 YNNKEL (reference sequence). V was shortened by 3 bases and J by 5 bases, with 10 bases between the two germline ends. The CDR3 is CASSQGTATEAFF. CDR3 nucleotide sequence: TGTGCCAGCAGCCAGGGGACGGCGACTGAAGCTTTCTTT. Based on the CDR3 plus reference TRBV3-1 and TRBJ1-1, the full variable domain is DTAVSQTPKYLVTQMGNDKSIKCEQNLGHDTMYWYKQDSKKFLKIMFSYNNKELIINETVPNRFSPKSPDKAHLNLHINSLELGDSAVYFCASSQGTATEAFFGQGTRLTVV.

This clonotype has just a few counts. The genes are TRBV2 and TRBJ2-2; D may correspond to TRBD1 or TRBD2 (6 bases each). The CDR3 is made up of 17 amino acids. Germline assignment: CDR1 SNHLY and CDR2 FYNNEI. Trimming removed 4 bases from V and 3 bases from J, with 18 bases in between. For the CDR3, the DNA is TGTGCCAGCAGTGGGCCATTAGGGGGAGGAGACACCGGGGAGCTGTTTTTT. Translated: CASSGPLGGGDTGELFF.

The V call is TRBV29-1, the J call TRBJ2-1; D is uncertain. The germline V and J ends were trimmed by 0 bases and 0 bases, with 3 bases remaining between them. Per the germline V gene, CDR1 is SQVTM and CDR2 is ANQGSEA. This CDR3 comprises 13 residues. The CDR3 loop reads CSVEDGSYNEQFF. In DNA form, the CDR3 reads TGCAGCGTTGAAGACGGCTCCTACAATGAGCAGTTCTTC.

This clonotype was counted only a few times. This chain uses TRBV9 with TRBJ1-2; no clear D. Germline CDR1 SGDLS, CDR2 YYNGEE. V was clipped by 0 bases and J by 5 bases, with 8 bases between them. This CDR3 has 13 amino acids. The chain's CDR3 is CASSVESGYGYTF. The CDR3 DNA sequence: TGTGCCAGCAGCGTAGAAAGTGGATATGGCTACACCTTC.

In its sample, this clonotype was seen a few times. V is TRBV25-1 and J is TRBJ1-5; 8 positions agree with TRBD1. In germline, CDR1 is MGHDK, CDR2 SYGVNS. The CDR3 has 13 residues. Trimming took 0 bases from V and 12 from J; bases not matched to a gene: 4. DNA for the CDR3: TGTGCCAGCAGTGAATATGGGACAGGTCACCAGCATTTT. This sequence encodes CASSEYGTGHQHF.

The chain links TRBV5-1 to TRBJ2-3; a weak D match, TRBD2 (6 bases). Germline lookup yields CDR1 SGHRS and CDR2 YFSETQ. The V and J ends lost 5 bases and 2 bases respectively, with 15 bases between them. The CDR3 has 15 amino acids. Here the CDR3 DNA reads TGCGCCAGCAGTGGAGGGATACTAGCCACAGATACGCAGTATTTT. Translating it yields CASSGGILATDTQYF.

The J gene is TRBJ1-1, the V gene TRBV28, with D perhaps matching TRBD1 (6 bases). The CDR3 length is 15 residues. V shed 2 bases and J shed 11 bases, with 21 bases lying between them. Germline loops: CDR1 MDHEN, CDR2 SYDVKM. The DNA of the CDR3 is TGTGCCAGCAGTTTACCCGCCGGGACACCTGAGTGGGCTTTCTTT. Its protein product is CASSLPAGTPEWAFF.

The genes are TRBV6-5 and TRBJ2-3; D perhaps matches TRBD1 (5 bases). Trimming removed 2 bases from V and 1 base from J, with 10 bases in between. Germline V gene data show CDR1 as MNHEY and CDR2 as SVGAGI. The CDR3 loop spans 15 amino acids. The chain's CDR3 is CASSYKGIGTDTQYF. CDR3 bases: TGTGCCAGCAGTTACAAGGGGATAGGCACAGATACGCAGTATTTT.

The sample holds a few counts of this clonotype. CDR3: CASTTLAGVHNEQFF. As DNA, the CDR3 is TGTGCCAGCACCACCCTAGCGGGGGTACACAATGAGCAGTTCTTC. This chain joins TRBV12-3 or TRBV12-4 and TRBJ2-1; 10 bases agree with TRBD2. V was pared by 7 bases and J by 5 bases, with 8 bases of the junction left unmatched. CDR3 length: 15 amino acids.

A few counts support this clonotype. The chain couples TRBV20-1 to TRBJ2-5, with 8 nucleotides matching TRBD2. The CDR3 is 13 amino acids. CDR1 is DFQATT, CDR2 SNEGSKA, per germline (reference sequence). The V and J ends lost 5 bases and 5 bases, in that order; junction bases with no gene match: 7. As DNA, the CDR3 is TGCAGTGCTGAGCGGGGGAGCTGGGAGACCCAGTACTTC. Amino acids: CSAERGSWETQYF.

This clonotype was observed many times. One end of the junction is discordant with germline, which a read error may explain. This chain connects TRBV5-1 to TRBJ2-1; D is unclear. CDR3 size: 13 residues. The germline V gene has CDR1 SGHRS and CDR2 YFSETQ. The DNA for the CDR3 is TGTGCCAGCAGCTTAGCTGGGAACAATGAGCAGTTCTTC. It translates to CASSLAGNNEQFF.

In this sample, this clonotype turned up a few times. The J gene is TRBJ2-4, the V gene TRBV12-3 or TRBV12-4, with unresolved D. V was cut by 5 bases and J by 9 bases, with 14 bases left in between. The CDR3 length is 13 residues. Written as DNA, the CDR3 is TGTGCCAGCAGTCAAGGACCTTTACGCATTCAGTACTTC. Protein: CASSQGPLRIQYF.

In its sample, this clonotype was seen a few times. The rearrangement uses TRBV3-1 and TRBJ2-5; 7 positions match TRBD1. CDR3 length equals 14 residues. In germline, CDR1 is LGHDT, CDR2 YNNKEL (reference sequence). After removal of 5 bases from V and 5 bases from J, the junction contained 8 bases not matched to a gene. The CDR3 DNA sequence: TGTGCCAGCAGCTACGACAGGGTGTGGGAGACCCAGTACTTC. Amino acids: CASSYDRVWETQYF.

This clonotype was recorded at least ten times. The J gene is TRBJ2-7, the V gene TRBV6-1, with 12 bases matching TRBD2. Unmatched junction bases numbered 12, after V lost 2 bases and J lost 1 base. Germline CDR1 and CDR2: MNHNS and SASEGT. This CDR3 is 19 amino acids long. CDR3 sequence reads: CASSERKGPSGRVSYEQYV. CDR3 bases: TGTGCCAGCAGTGAAAGGAAGGGGCCTAGCGGGAGGGTATCCTACGAGCAGTACGTC.

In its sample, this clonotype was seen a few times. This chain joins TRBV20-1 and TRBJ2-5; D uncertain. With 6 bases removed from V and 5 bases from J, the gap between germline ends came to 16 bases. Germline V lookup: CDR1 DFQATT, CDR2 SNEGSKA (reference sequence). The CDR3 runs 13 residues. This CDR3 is CSAKVPMRETQYF. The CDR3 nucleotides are TGCAGTGCGAAGGTTCCTATGAGGGAGACCCAGTACTTC.

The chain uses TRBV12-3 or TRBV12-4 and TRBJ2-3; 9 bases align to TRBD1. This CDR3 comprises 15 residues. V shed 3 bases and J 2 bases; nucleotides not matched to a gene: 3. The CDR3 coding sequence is TGTGCCAGCAGTTTCGACAGGGGGAACACAGATACGCAGTATTTT. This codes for CASSFDRGNTDTQYF.